This T cell receptor (beta chain) derives from a study of CD8+CD57+ T cells in acquired aplastic anemia. Study-wide results and caveats: Sharing between patients and controls was observed for around 27 CD8+ CDR3 sequences.

It was patients with CD8+CD57+ cell expansion by flow cytometry who were chosen for sequencing. Patients were untreated when blood was sampled. For CDR3 and TCR beta VDJ profiling, genomic DNA was the template used. TCRdb analysed the reads with MiXCR anew, one entry per CDR3 protein. The data contain roughly 170,000 distinct CDR3 sequences, 48% of them singletons. J gave up 0 bases and V 5 bases, and 7 bases lay outside the gene matches. CDR1 and CDR2 (germline): SEHNR, FQNEAQ (reference sequence). The CDR3 consists of 15 residues. The table lists this clonotype with a few counts. Its specificity is unknown.

Sequencing used sorted CD4+, CD8+, or CD8+CD57+ T cells (not recorded which) from PBMCs. This receptor was obtained from a human donor with aplastic anemia. The chain recombines TRBV7-9 with TRBJ2-7; 7 bases agree with TRBD1. The CDR3 nucleotides read TGTGCCAGCAGCCGCCGGACAGGAAGCTCCTACGAGCAGTACTTC. Translated: CASSRRTGSSYEQYF.